Listed below are T cell receptor beta chains from one sample, sequenced in a study of control samples from healthy donors and cancer patients. The table came from immunoSEQ multiplex PCR; TCRdb's copy has only in-frame clones and leaves some out. The sample includes 150,000 or so clones, 70% to 90% of them seen just once. Input material: blood. The receptors come from a woman aged 25 to 39 in good health. Both conserved end residues are part of each CDR3. Fields, in order: V gene, D gene, clone size, J gene, CDR3 length, CDR3 DNA, CDR3 protein. A D gene is named only where the DNA matches it firmly. Size is omitted from some rows. Given values are once, few, many or a class for expanded clones.

TRBV15,.,.,TRBJ1-3,13,TGTGCCACCAGCAGAGATCCTGGAAACACCATATATTTT,CATSRDPGNTIYF
TRBV6-4,.,.,TRBJ2-1,15,TGTGCCAGCAGTGTCCTTAGCGGCGGACACAATGAGCAGTTCTTC,CASSVLSGGHNEQFF
TRBV5-1,.,.,TRBJ1-2,14,TGCGCCAGCGGCCACAGCGAAACCAACTATGGCTACACCTTC,CASGHSETNYGYTF
TRBV5-5,.,.,TRBJ1-2,12,TGTGCCAGCAGCTCTCCGGGGCCTGGCTACACCTTC,CASSSPGPGYTF
TRBV13,TRBD2,.,TRBJ2-1,15,TGTGCCAGCAGCCGACTAGCGGGATTATACAATGAGCAGTTCTTC,CASSRLAGLYNEQFF
TRBV6-1,.,.,TRBJ1-3,16,TGTGCCAGCAGTGCGGCCCGAACGGACTCTGGAAACACCATATATTTT,CASSAARTDSGNTIYF
TRBV5-4,.,.,TRBJ2-6,13,TGTGCCAGCAAAAGGACAGGGGCCAACGTCCTGACTTTC,CASKRTGANVLTF
TRBV18,.,.,TRBJ2-5,14,TGTGCCAGCTCACCAGTACCAGGCCAAGAGACCCAGTACTTC,CASSPVPGQETQYF
TRBV6-5,.,.,TRBJ2-2,15,TGTGCCAGCAGTTCCTTACAGCAGAACACCGGGGAGCTGTTTTTT,CASSSLQQNTGELFF
TRBV9,.,.,TRBJ2-5,15,TGTGCCAGCAGCCCAGGGGGGGATGAGCGAGAGACCCAGTACTTC,CASSPGGDERETQYF
TRBV28,.,.,TRBJ2-6,16,TGTGCCAGCAGTTTTATGGGTGTCTCTGGGGCCAACGTCCTGACTTTC,CASSFMGVSGANVLTF
TRBV6-1,.,.,TRBJ1-1,15,TGTGCCAGCAGTGATACATGGCCAGGGGAGACTGAAGCTTTCTTT,CASSDTWPGETEAFF
TRBV30,.,.,TRBJ1-1,13,TGTGCCTGGAGTGTACGTCCGGACGCCGGTGCTTTCTTT,CAWSVRPDAGAFF
TRBV7-2,.,.,TRBJ1-5,12,TGTGCCAGCAGCGGGAGCAATCAGCCCCAGCATTTT,CASSGSNQPQHF
TRBV2,.,.,TRBJ2-1,12,TGTGCCAGCAAGGGGTTTGGCAATGAGCAGTTCTTC,CASKGFGNEQFF
TRBV6-5,.,many,TRBJ1-6,12,TGTGCCAGCAGTTACGGGAATTCACCCCTCCACTTT,CASSYGNSPLHF
TRBV6-6,TRBD1,.,TRBJ2-5,13,TGTGCCAGCAGTAGAGGACAGGGAGAGACCCAGTACTTC,CASSRGQGETQYF
TRBV27,.,.,TRBJ2-1,14,TGTGCCAGCAGTCTGAGGGACCACTACAATGAGCAGTTCTTC,CASSLRDHYNEQFF
TRBV9,.,.,TRBJ1-3,15,TGTGCCAGCAGCGTAGAGGGGGGAACTGGAAACACCATATATTTT,CASSVEGGTGNTIYF
TRBV4-1,.,.,TRBJ2-1,15,TGCGCCAGCAGCCAAGAACCGCAATCCTACAATGAGCAGTTCTTC,CASSQEPQSYNEQFF
TRBV11-2,.,.,TRBJ2-6,14,TGTGCCAGCAGCCCCGTTCTACGGGCCAACGTCCTGACTTTC,CASSPVLRANVLTF
TRBV7-7,.,.,TRBJ2-5,13,TGTGCTAGCAGCTTAACACCTCAAGAGACCCAGTACTTC,CASSLTPQETQYF
TRBV5-1,TRBD1,.,TRBJ1-1,14,TGCGCCAGCAGCTCAATCCCCGGGACAGGGGAAGCTTTCTTT,CASSSIPGTGEAFF
TRBV11-2,.,.,TRBJ2-7,10,TGTGCCTCCCGTGGGGACGAGCAGTACTTC,CASRGDEQYF